A single sample gave rise to the 17 T cell receptor beta chains below, sequenced in a study of beta chain features in type 1 diabetes. Reverse transcribing all isolated RNA meant expressed TCRB transcripts were sequenced. The table came from immunoSEQ multiplex PCR; TCRdb's copy has only in-frame clones and leaves some out. The sample records about 250,000 clones, about 14% being singletons. Sequencing used naive CD4+ T cells from blood. Every receptor here comes from a woman in her forties in good health.

The chain couples TRBV7-2 to TRBJ1-5; 8 bases fit TRBD1. The ends lost 4 bases at V and 7 bases at J; junction bases unmatched: 6. This CDR3 contains 14 residues. Germline V gene sequence: CDR1 SGHTA, CDR2 FQGNSA. The CDR3 here is CASSSTDRGQPQHF. The CDR3 region has the DNA TGTGCCAGCAGCTCAACCGACAGGGGCCAGCCCCAGCATTTT. Variable domain in full (rest from reference TRBV7-2 and TRBJ1-5): GAGVSQSPSNKVTEKGKDVELRCDPISGHTALYWYRQSLGQGLEFLIYFQGNSAPDKSGLPSDRFSAERTGGSVSTLTIQRTQQEDSAVYLCASSSTDRGQPQHFGDGTRLSIL.

This clone was seen a handful of times. The rearrangement links TRBV27 to TRBJ2-1, with 7 bases lining up with TRBD1. Germline loops: CDR1 MNHEY, CDR2 SMNVEV (reference sequence). CDR3 length: 16 amino acids. The V gene end was trimmed by 6 bases and the J gene end by 9 bases; junction bases not matched to a gene: 17. The CDR3 reads CASSDRQGRSGGEQFF. In nucleotides, the CDR3 is TGTGCCAGCAGCGATAGACAGGGTCGGTCTGGCGGTGAGCAGTTCTTC.

This chain links TRBV9 with TRBJ2-5; TRBD2 agrees at 13 bases. Germline values: CDR1 SGDLS, CDR2 YYNGEE. The CDR3 is 16 residues long. V was pared by 4 bases and J by 7 bases, with 10 bases of the junction left unmatched. In DNA, the CDR3 is TGTGCCAGCAGCCCGGGACTAGCGGGGTGGCAACCGACCCAGTACTTC. As protein: CASSPGLAGWQPTQYF.

This clone has ten or more counts. The rearrangement uses TRBV13 and TRBJ2-5; D might be TRBD2 (6 bases). CDR1 and CDR2 (germline): PRHDT, FYEKMQ (reference sequence). V was shortened by 2 bases and J by 7 bases, with 11 bases between the two germline ends. The length of the CDR3 is 13 residues. CDR3 in amino acids: CASSLRPAGTQYF. CDR3 DNA: TGTGCCAGCAGCTTACGTCCAGCGGGGACCCAGTACTTC.

The chain employs TRBV18 and TRBJ2-5; 8 bases agree with TRBD2. The CDR3 length is 16 residues. Germline V gene data show CDR1 as KGHSH and CDR2 as LQKENI. The V segment lost 3 bases and the J segment 3 bases; nucleotides outside the gene matches: 9. The CDR3 DNA reads TGTGCCAGCTCACCGACACCGGGAGGGTTTGAAGAGACCCAGTACTTC. It specifies CASSPTPGGFEETQYF.

This clone was seen more than once but under ten times. The chain combines TRBV2 with TRBJ2-7, with D perhaps TRBD2 (5 bases). The CDR3 is made up of 13 amino acids. CDR1 and CDR2 from the germline V gene are SNHLY and FYNNEI. Deletions cut 3 bases from V and 2 bases from J, with 8 bases between. DNA for the CDR3: TGTGCCAGCAGTGATTTCGGGGCCTACGAGCAGTACTTC. Translation gives CASSDFGAYEQYF.

The V gene is TRBV7-8, the J gene TRBJ1-2; TRBD1 aligns across 9 bases. Trimming removed 1 base from V and 5 bases from J; junction bases left unmatched: 5. Germline V CDR1 and CDR2: SGHVS, FQNEAQ. CDR3 length: 15 amino acids. The CDR3 region is CASSLGDRAPYGYTF. The DNA of the CDR3 is TGTGCCAGCAGCTTAGGGGACAGGGCCCCATATGGCTACACCTTC.

This clone has a handful of counts. The rearrangement links TRBV18 to TRBJ2-5, with 8 positions matching TRBD2. Trimming cost V 8 bases and J 2 bases; bases outside gene matches: 10. The CDR3 is made up of 15 amino acids. Germline V gives CDR1 KGHSH, CDR2 LQKENI. The CDR3 protein is CASTTSAGGQETQYF. The CDR3 DNA reads TGTGCCAGCACGACCTCGGCGGGGGGTCAAGAGACCCAGTACTTC.

Many counts were recorded for this clone. J is TRBJ2-1 and V is TRBV4-3; 10 bases fit TRBD2. From germline, CDR1 is LGHNA and CDR2 YSLEER. With V trimmed by 3 bases and J by 8 bases, 4 bases remained unmatched. This CDR3 has 14 amino acids. Here the CDR3 reads CASSQGLAFDEQFF. The CDR3 DNA is TGCGCCAGCAGCCAGGGACTAGCGTTCGATGAGCAGTTCTTC.

This clone turned up a few times. The genes are TRBV6-5 and TRBJ2-7; TRBD1 matches 12 bases. V was clipped by 2 bases and J by 7 bases; unmatched bases: 9. The CDR3 is 16 amino acids. Looked up from germline, CDR1 is MNHEY and CDR2 is SVGAGI. The CDR3: CASSYSAGQGAWEQYF. In nucleotides, the CDR3 is TGTGCCAGCAGTTACAGTGCGGGACAGGGGGCTTGGGAGCAGTACTTC.

This chain connects TRBV9 to TRBJ2-2; TRBD2 matches 7 bases. The junction had 5 bases not matched to a gene; V was cut back by 4 bases and J by 2 bases. Germline V gene sequence: CDR1 SGDLS, CDR2 YYNGEE. The CDR3 is 15 residues long. The CDR3 spells CASSPGLPNTGELFF. Written as DNA, the CDR3 is TGTGCCAGCAGCCCGGGACTACCTAACACCGGGGAGCTGTTTTTT.

The chain links TRBV9 to TRBJ2-6; no reliable D call. V was shortened by 4 bases and J by 0 bases, with 14 bases between the two germline ends. Looked up from germline, CDR1 is SGDLS and CDR2 is YYNGEE. This CDR3 contains 17 residues. In DNA, the CDR3 is TGTGCCAGCAGCCCAACTACTGGCATCTCTGGGGCCAACGTCCTGACTTTC. Encoded protein: CASSPTTGISGANVLTF.

The chain joins TRBV6-5 to TRBJ2-4; maybe TRBD2 (7 bases). Trimming took off 8 bases at V and 9 bases at J, with 17 bases between the two ends. The V gene's germline CDR1 is MNHEY and CDR2 SVGAGI. CDR3 length: 13 residues. The CDR3 nucleotides read TGTGCCAGCTTCGCCCCGGGGGGCTTCATTCAGTACTTC. Translating it yields CASFAPGGFIQYF.

The chain links TRBV7-9 to TRBJ2-1; 10 bases line up with TRBD2. V shed 6 bases, J shed 3 bases, and the junction held 14 bases outside the gene matches. Germline loops: CDR1 SEHNR, CDR2 FQNEAQ (reference sequence). This CDR3 is built from 18 residues. CDR3 in DNA: TGTGCCAGCAGGACCCCTAGCGGGAGTACCCGAATCTACAATGAGCAGTTCTTC. It specifies CASRTPSGSTRIYNEQFF.

In the case of this clone: Other nucleotide sequences in the sample specify the same CDR3. The CDR3 sequence is CSVEQVNTEAFF. The CDR3 DNA is TGCAGCGTTGAACAGGTGAACACTGAAGCTTTCTTT. The chain links TRBV29-1 to TRBJ1-1, with D hard to call. V was shortened by 2 bases and J by 0 bases, with 4 bases between the two germline ends. Germline V gene lookup returns CDR1 SQVTM and CDR2 ANQGSEA. This CDR3 region has 12 residues.

There are a few counts of this clone. The chain is built from TRBV5-1 and TRBJ2-2; D perhaps matches TRBD2 (5 bases). Germline assignment: CDR1 SGHRS and CDR2 YFSETQ. The length of the CDR3 is 14 residues. Trimming removed 8 bases from V and 5 bases from J, with 16 bases in between. The CDR3 here is CASASAGGTGELFF. The DNA for the CDR3 is TGCGCCAGTGCGTCCGCGGGCGGGACCGGGGAGCTGTTTTTT.

The sample holds a few counts of this clone. The chain combines TRBV18 with TRBJ2-1; 9 nucleotides align to TRBD1. V dropped 4 bases and J dropped 8; count of bases not matched to a gene: 0. Germline V gene lookup returns CDR1 KGHSH and CDR2 LQKENI. The CDR3 is 12 amino acids. Here the CDR3 DNA reads TGTGCCAGCTCACGGGACAGGGATGAGCAGTTCTTC. Protein: CASSRDRDEQFF.